The 9 T cell receptor beta chains given below trace back to one sample, sequenced in a study of cytomegalovirus exposure and HLA in healthy donors. With 60 Vbeta and 13 Jbeta primers, the PCR was carried out. Data came from immunoSEQ multiplex PCR; TCRdb stores just in-frame clones and leaves some out. The table shows 150,000 to 200,000 clones, with roughly 84% occurring only once. Sequences were obtained from PBMCs. The receptors were sampled from a boy younger than 18 in good health and CMV-seronegative.

The chain employs TRBV6-6 and TRBJ1-2, with a tentative D call TRBD1 (5 bases). CDR3 length equals 15 residues. CDR1 is MNHNY, CDR2 SVGAGI, per germline (reference sequence). Deletions cut 2 bases from V and 3 bases from J, with 13 bases between. The CDR3 DNA reads as TGTGCCAGCAGTTACGCGGGACCGGAGGACTATGGCTACACCTTC. Protein product: CASSYAGPEDYGYTF.

The chain joins TRBV19 to TRBJ1-4; D is undetermined. Germline V lookup: CDR1 LNHDA, CDR2 SQIVND (reference sequence). The CDR3 length is 17 residues. Trimming removed 7 bases at V and 3 bases at J, with 21 bases between. The CDR3 region is CASKAIVGRQSNEKLFF. The CDR3 DNA follows: TGTGCCAGTAAGGCCATCGTGGGCCGCCAGTCTAATGAAAAACTGTTTTTT. The variable domain in full, with the rest retrieved from reference TRBV19 and TRBJ1-4, is DGGITQSPKYLFRKEGQNVTLSCEQNLNHDAMYWYRQDPGQGLRLIYYSQIVNDFQKGDIAEGYSVSREKKESFPLTVTSAQKNPTAFYLCASKAIVGRQSNEKLFFGSGTQLSVL.

The V call is TRBV27, the J call TRBJ2-2; D is unclear. Trimming left V 0 bases short and J 1 base short, with 3 bases between. From germline, CDR1 is MNHEY and CDR2 SMNVEV (reference sequence). The CDR3 covers 14 residues. CDR3 sequence reads: CASSLSRNTGELFF. CDR3 coding DNA: TGTGCCAGCAGTTTATCGAGGAACACCGGGGAGCTGTTTTTT.

In this sample, this clone turned up a few times. The V and J genes are TRBV29-1 and TRBJ1-2, with 12 bases that match TRBD1. Germline lookup yields CDR1 SQVTM and CDR2 ANQGSEA. V dropped 6 bases and J dropped 8; count of bases not matched to a gene: 10. This CDR3 comprises 14 residues. CDR3 nucleotide sequence: TGCAGCGTGGGGACAGGGGGCGCCCTGGGGGGCTACACCTTC. This sequence encodes CSVGTGGALGGYTF.

The genes are TRBV30 and TRBJ1-3; no clear D. The CDR3 covers 13 residues. Trimming removed 7 bases at V and 3 bases at J, with 13 bases between. CDR1 GTSNPN and CDR2 SVGIG come from the germline V gene (reference sequence). CDR3 loop: CASRVSYGNTIYF. DNA for the CDR3: TGTGCCTCCCGGGTCTCTTATGGAAACACCATATATTTT.

This clone was picked up a small number of times. This chain uses TRBV28 with TRBJ2-7; TRBD2 aligns across 9 bases. Germline V gene sequence: CDR1 MDHEN, CDR2 SYDVKM. Losses at the gene ends were 3 bases for V and 3 bases for J; bases not matched to a gene: 3. This CDR3 is 14 amino acids long. The DNA for the CDR3 is TGTGCCAGCAGTTTGGAGCGGGAGGTCTACGAGCAGTACTTC. It yields the protein CASSLEREVYEQYF.

The chain carries TRBV18 and TRBJ1-2; D call uncertain. Germline values: CDR1 KGHSH, CDR2 LQKENI. Trimming pared 8 bases from V and 8 bases from J, leaving 15 bases between. The CDR3 covers 12 residues. CDR3 in DNA: TGTGCCAGCCCTAAAGGTCGGGAGGGCTACACCTTC. It is translated as CASPKGREGYTF. Full variable domain (rest looked up from reference TRBV18 and TRBJ1-2): NAGVMQNPRHLVRRRGQEARLRCSPMKGHSHVYWYRQLPEEGLKFMVYLQKENIIDESGMPKERFSAEFPKEGPSILRIQQVVRGDSAAYFCASPKGREGYTFGSGTRLTVV.

The chain links TRBV5-4 to TRBJ2-7, with a possible D match to TRBD2 (6 bases). Germline V CDR1 and CDR2: SGHNT, YYREEE (reference sequence). V lost 7 bases to trimming and J lost 2 bases, with 13 bases between them. This CDR3 has 13 amino acids. The CDR3 is CASRRRGTYEQYF. The CDR3 DNA sequence: TGTGCCAGCCGACGGCGGGGAACCTACGAGCAGTACTTC.

V is TRBV6-1 and J is TRBJ1-6, with D maybe TRBD1 (6 bases). Trimming took off 3 bases at V and 13 bases at J, with 16 bases between the two ends. The CDR3 is 14 residues long. CDR1 and CDR2 (germline): MNHNS, SASEGT. The CDR3 DNA is TGTGCCAGCAGTGACTCTACACAGGGCTGGCCCCTCCACTTT. It is translated as CASSDSTQGWPLHF.